The 9 T cell receptor beta chains given below trace back to one sample, sequenced in a study of OX40 agonist ivuxolimab in advanced cancers. Profiled with immunoSEQ multiplex PCR; TCRdb holds only in-frame clones, not every one. The repertoire holds 45,000 to 70,000 clones, with 85% to 90% as singletons. Sequencing used CD4+ or CD8+ T cells sorted from blood, obtained in a trial of the OX40 agonist ivuxolimab. The receptors here all came from an adult with an advanced solid tumor such as melanoma, head and neck, liver or kidney cancer.

The chain joins TRBV6-1 to TRBJ1-2; no clear D gene. The CDR3 loop spans 14 amino acids. Trimming cost V 8 bases and J 4 bases, with 17 bases left between them. Per germline, CDR1 MNHNS and CDR2 SASEGT. For the CDR3, the DNA is TGTGCCAGCCGCGTCCTCTCGACAAGCTATGGCTACACCTTC. It yields the protein CASRVLSTSYGYTF.

The V and J genes are TRBV30 and TRBJ1-5; D gene unclear. CDR1 GTSNPN and CDR2 SVGIG come from the germline V gene (reference sequence). This CDR3 is 13 amino acids long. V dropped 0 bases and J dropped 0 bases, with 3 bases sitting between them. The CDR3 DNA reads as TGTGCCTGGAGTGTTCGTAGCAATCAGCCCCAGCATTTT. It is translated as CAWSVRSNQPQHF.

On this clone: At one boundary the junction diverges from the germline segment, which might be a read error. J is TRBJ2-5 and V is TRBV10-3; 8 nucleotides match TRBD1. The CDR3 totals 13 residues. The germline V gene has CDR1 ENHRY and CDR2 SYGVKD. In nucleotides, the CDR3 is TGTGCCACCCAGGGGGCGGATCAAGAGGCCCAGTACTTC. Its translation: CATQGADQEAQYF.

This chain uses TRBV28 with TRBJ2-5, with D hard to call. CDR3 length: 11 amino acids. V was trimmed by 4 bases and J by 9 bases, leaving 9 bases between them. The germline V gene encodes CDR1 MDHEN and CDR2 SYDVKM. The CDR3 DNA sequence: TGTGCCAGCAGTTGGGGTGTCGCCCAGTACTTC. Its protein product is CASSWGVAQYF.

The gene calls are TRBV28 and TRBJ2-6; 9 bases are a match to TRBD1. The CDR3 has 17 amino acids. From germline, CDR1 is MDHEN and CDR2 SYDVKM. V was clipped by 6 bases and J by 2 bases; unmatched bases: 8. This CDR3 is CASSPGQGLTGANVLTF. The DNA of the CDR3 is TGTGCCAGCAGCCCGGGACAGGGTCTTACTGGGGCCAACGTCCTGACTTTC. Full variable domain (missing parts from reference TRBV28 and TRBJ2-6): DVKVTQSSRYLVKRTGEKVFLECVQDMDHENMFWYRQDPGLGLRLIYFSYDVKMKEKGDIPEGYSVSREKKERFSLILESASTNQTSMYLCASSPGQGLTGANVLTFGAGSRLTVL.

The CDR3: CASSQDSMIRGRANHGELFF. CDR3 nucleotide sequence: TGTGCCAGCAGCCAAGATAGCATGATTCGGGGGAGGGCAAATCACGGGGAGCTGTTTTTT. This chain uses TRBV4-2 with TRBJ2-2; 7 bases line up with TRBD2. CDR1 and CDR2 from the germline V gene are LGHNA and YNFKEQ. This CDR3 has 20 residues. V dropped 0 bases and J dropped 7; count of bases not matched to a gene: 20.

The chain links TRBV28 to TRBJ2-5, with 7 bases aligning to TRBD2. The junction had 11 bases not matched to a gene; V was cut back by 6 bases and J by 4 bases. CDR3 length: 15 residues. CDR1 and CDR2 (germline): MDHEN, SYDVKM. The CDR3 protein is CASRGVSGFGETQYF. The DNA of the CDR3 is TGTGCCAGCAGAGGTGTTAGCGGGTTTGGAGAGACCCAGTACTTC. Supplemented by reference TRBV28 and TRBJ2-5, the full variable domain reads DVKVTQSSRYLVKRTGEKVFLECVQDMDHENMFWYRQDPGLGLRLIYFSYDVKMKEKGDIPEGYSVSREKKERFSLILESASTNQTSMYLCASRGVSGFGETQYFGPGTRLLVL.

This clone appeared a few times. The J gene is TRBJ2-5, the V gene TRBV5-1; TRBD2 is a possible D gene (5 bases). The CDR3 sequence is 13 residues long. The germline V gene has CDR1 SGHRS and CDR2 YFSETQ. V was trimmed by 0 bases and J by 5 bases, leaving 8 bases between them. In nucleotides, the CDR3 is TGCGCCAGCAGCTTGGAACTAGGGGAGACCCAGTACTTC. Translated: CASSLELGETQYF.

This clone occurred a few times. The rearrangement joins TRBV5-4 to TRBJ2-2; 7 positions match TRBD2. Germline assignment: CDR1 SGHNT and CDR2 YYREEE (reference sequence). The CDR3 spans 16 residues. V shed 2 bases and J 1 base; nucleotides not matched to a gene: 5. CDR3 loop: CASSFRASGNTGELFF. The DNA of the CDR3 is TGTGCCAGCAGCTTCCGAGCTAGCGGGAACACCGGGGAGCTGTTTTTT.